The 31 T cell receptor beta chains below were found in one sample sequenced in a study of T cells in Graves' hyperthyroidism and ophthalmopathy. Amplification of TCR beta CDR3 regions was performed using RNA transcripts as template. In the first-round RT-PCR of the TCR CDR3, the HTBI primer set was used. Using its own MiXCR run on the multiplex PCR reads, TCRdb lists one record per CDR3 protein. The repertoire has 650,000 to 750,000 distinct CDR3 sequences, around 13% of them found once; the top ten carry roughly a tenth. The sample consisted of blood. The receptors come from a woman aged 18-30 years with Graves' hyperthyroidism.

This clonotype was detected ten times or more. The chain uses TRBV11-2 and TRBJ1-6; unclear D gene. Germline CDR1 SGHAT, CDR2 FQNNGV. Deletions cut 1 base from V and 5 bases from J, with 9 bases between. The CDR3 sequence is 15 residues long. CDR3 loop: CASSLGWRNNSPLHF. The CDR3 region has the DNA TGTGCCAGCAGCTTAGGGTGGAGAAATAATTCACCCCTCCACTTT.

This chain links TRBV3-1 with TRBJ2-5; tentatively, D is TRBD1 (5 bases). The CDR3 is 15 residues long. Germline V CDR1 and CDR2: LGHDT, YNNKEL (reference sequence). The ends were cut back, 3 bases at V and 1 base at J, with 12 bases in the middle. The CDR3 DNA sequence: TGTGCCAGCAGCCAGTGGCCCCAGGGCCAAGAGACCCAGTACTTC. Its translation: CASSQWPQGQETQYF.

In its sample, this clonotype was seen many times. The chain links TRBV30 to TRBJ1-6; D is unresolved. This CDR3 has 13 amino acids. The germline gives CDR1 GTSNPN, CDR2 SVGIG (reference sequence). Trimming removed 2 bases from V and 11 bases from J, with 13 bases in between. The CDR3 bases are TGTGCCTGGAGTCCAACGGTGGGAGCACCCCTCCACTTT. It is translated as CAWSPTVGAPLHF. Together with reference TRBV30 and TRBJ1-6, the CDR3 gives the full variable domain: SQTIHQWPATLVQPVGSPLSLECTVEGTSNPNLYWYRQAAGRGLQLLFYSVGIGQISSEVPQNLSASRPQDRQFILSSKKLLLSDSGFYLCAWSPTVGAPLHFGNGTRLTVT.

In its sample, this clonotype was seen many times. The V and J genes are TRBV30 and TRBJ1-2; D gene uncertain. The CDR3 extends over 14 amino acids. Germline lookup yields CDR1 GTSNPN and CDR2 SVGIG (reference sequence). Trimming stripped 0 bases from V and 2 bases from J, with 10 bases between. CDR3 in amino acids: CAWSVWTENYGYTF. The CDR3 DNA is TGTGCCTGGAGTGTATGGACCGAAAACTATGGCTACACCTTC.

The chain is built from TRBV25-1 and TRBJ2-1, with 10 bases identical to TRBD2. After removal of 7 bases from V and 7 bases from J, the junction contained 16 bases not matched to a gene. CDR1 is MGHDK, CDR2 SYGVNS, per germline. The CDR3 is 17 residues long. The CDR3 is CASTERVGLAGVNEQFF. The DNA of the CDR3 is TGTGCCAGCACCGAAAGGGTTGGGCTAGCGGGAGTTAATGAGCAGTTCTTC. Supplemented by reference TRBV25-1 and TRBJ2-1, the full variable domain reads EADIYQTPRYLVIGTGKKITLECSQTMGHDKMYWYQQDPGMELHLIHYSYGVNSTEKGDLSSESTVSRIRTEHFPLTLESARPSHTSQYLCASTERVGLAGVNEQFFGPGTRLTVL.

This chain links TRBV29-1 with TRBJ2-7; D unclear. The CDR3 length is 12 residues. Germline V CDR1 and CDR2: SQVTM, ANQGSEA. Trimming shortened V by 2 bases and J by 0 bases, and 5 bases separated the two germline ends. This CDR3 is CSVESSSYEQYF. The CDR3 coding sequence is TGCAGCGTTGAATCGTCCTCCTACGAGCAGTACTTC.

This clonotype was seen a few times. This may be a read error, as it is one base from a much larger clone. The CDR3 DNA reads as TGTGCCAGCTCACCCGGACAGGGGCTAACCACAGATACGCAGTATTTT. This encodes CASSPGQGLTTDTQYF. The chain carries TRBV18 and TRBJ2-3; 9 bases map to TRBD1. Germline values: CDR1 KGHSH, CDR2 LQKENI. The CDR3 extends over 16 amino acids. The V segment lost 3 bases and the J segment 2 bases; nucleotides outside the gene matches: 6.

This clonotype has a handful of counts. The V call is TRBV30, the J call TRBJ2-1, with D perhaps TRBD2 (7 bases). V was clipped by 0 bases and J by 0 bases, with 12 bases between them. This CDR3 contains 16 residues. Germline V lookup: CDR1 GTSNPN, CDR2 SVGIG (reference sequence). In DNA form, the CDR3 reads TGTGCCTGGAGTGTAGGCGGGGGCCTCTCCTACAATGAGCAGTTCTTC. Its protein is CAWSVGGGLSYNEQFF.

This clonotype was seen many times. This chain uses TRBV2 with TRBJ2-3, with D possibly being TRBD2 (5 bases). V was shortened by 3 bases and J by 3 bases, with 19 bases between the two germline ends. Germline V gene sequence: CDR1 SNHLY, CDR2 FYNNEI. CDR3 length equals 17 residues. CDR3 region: CASSDPPAESGTDTQYF. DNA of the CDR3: TGTGCCAGCAGTGACCCCCCCGCGGAATCGGGGACAGATACGCAGTATTTT.

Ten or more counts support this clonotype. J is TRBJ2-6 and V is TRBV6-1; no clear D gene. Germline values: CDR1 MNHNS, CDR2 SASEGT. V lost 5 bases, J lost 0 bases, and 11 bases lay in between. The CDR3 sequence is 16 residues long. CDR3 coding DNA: TGTGCCAGCAGTCACTGGCCGGGCTCTGGGGCCAACGTCCTGACTTTC. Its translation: CASSHWPGSGANVLTF.

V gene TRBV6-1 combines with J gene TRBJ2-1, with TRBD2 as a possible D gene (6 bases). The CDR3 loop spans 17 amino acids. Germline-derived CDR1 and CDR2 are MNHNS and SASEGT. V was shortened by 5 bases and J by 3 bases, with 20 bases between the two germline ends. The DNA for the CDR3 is TGTGCCAGCAGTCCTTGGGACTCCCTAAGGGACTACAATGAGCAGTTCTTC. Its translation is CASSPWDSLRDYNEQFF.

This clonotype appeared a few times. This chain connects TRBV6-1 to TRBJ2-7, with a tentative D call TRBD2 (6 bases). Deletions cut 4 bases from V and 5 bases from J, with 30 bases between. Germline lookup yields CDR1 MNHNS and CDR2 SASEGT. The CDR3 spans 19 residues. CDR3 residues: CASSGATSLDGGNWDEQYF. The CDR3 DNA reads TGTGCCAGCAGTGGGGCCACGAGCTTAGATGGCGGGAACTGGGACGAGCAGTACTTC.

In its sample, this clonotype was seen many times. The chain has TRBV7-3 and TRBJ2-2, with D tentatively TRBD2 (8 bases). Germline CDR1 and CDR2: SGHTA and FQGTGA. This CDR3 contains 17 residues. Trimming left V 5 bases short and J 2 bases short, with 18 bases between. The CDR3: CASSRTGGRKNTGELFF. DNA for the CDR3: TGTGCCAGCAGCAGGACAGGCGGGAGGAAAAACACCGGGGAGCTGTTTTTT.

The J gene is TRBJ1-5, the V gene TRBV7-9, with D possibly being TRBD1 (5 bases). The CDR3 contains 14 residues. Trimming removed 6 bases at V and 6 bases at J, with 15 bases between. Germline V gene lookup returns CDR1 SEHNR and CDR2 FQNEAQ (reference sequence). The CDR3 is CASSPGFSGQPQHF. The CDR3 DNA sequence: TGTGCCAGCAGTCCAGGGTTTTCTGGTCAGCCCCAGCATTTT.

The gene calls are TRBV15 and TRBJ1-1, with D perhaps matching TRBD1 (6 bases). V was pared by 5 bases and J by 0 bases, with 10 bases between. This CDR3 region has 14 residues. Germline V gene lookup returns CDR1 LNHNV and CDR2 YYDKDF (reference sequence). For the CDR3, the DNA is TGTGCCACCAGCCTCAGGGGCGTGAACACTGAAGCTTTCTTT. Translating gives CATSLRGVNTEAFF.

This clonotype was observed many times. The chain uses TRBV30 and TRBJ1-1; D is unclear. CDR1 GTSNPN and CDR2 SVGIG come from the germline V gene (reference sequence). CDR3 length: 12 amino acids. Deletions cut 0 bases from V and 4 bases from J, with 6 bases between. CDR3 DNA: TGTGCCTGGAGTGTCTTAGCCACTGAAGCTTTCTTT. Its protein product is CAWSVLATEAFF.

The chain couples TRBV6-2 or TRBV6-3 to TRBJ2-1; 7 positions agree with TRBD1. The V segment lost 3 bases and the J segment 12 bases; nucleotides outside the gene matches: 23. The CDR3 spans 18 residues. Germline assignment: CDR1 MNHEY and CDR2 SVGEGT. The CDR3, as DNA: TGTGCCAGCAGTTATGACCGATCGTTTGACAGGGCGAAAAGCTGGCAGTTCTTC. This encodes CASSYDRSFDRAKSWQFF.

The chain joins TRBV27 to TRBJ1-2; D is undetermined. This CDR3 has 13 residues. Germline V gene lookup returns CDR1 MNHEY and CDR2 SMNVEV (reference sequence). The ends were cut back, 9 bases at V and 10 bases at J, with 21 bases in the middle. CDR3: CASGSRRDHVYTF. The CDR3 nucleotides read TGTGCCAGTGGGAGCAGGAGGGATCATGTCTACACCTTC.

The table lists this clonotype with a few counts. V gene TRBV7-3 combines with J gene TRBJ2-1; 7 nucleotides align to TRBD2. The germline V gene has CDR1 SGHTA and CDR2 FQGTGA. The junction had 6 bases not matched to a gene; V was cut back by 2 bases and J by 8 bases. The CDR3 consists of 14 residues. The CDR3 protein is CASSLGQGLYEQFF. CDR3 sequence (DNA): TGTGCCAGCAGCTTAGGGCAGGGACTATATGAGCAGTTCTTC. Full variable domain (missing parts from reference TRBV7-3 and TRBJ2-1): GAGVSQTPSNKVTEKGKYVELRCDPISGHTALYWYRQSLGQGPEFLIYFQGTGAADDSGLPNDRFFAVRPEGSVSTLKIQRTERGDSAVYLCASSLGQGLYEQFFGPGTRLTVL.

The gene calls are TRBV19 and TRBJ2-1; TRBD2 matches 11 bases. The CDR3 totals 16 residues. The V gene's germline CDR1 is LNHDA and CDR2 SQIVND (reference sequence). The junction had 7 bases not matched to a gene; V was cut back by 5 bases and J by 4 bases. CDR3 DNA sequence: TGTGCCAGTAGTCTGGGACTAGCGGTTGCTTACAATGAGCAGTTCTTC. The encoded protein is CASSLGLAVAYNEQFF. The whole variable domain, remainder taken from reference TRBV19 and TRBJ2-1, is DGGITQSPKYLFRKEGQNVTLSCEQNLNHDAMYWYRQDPGQGLRLIYYSQIVNDFQKGDIAEGYSVSREKKESFPLTVTSAQKNPTAFYLCASSLGLAVAYNEQFFGPGTRLTVL.

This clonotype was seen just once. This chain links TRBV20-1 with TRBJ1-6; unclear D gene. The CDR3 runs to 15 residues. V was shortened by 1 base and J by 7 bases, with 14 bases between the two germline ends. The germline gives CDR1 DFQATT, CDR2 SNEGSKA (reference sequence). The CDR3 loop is CSARAAGGWNSPLHF. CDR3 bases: TGCAGTGCTAGAGCTGCAGGAGGGTGGAATTCACCCCTCCACTTT.

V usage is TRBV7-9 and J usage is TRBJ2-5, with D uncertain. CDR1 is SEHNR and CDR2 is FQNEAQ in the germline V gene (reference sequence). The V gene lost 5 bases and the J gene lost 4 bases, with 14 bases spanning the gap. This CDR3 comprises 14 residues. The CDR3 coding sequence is TGTGCCAGCAGCGCCCGTGCGTTAGTAGAGACCCAGTACTTC. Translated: CASSARALVETQYF. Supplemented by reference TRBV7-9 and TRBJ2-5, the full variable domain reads DTGVSQNPRHKITKRGQNVTFRCDPISEHNRLYWYRQTLGQGPEFLTYFQNEAQLEKSRLLSDRFSAERPKGSFSTLEIQRTEQGDSAMYLCASSARALVETQYFGPGTRLLVL.

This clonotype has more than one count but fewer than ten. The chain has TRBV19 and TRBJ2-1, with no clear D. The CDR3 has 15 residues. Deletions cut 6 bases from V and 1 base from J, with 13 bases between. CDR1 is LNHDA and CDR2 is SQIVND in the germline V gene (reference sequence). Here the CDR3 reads CASSPKGQSYNEQFF. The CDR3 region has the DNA TGTGCCAGTAGCCCGAAAGGGCAGTCCTACAATGAGCAGTTCTTC.

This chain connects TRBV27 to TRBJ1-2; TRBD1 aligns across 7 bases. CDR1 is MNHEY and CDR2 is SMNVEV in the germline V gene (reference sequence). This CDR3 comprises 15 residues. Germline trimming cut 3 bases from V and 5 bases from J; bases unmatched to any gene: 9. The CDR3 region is CASSFTPGTVYGYTF. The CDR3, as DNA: TGTGCCAGCAGTTTCACCCCCGGGACAGTTTATGGCTACACCTTC.

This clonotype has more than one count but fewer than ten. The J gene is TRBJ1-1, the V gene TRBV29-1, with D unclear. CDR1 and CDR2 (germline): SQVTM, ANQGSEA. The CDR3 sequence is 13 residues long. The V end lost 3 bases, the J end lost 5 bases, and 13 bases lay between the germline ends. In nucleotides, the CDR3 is TGCAGCGTTGAGGTCGACTATGGAACTGAAGCTTTCTTT. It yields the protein CSVEVDYGTEAFF.

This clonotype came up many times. The CDR3 protein is CASSFLYEQFF. The CDR3 bases are TGTGCCAGCAGCTTTCTCTATGAGCAGTTCTTC. V usage is TRBV11-2 and J usage is TRBJ2-1; D gene ambiguous. The V gene lost 3 bases and the J gene lost 8 bases, with 5 bases spanning the gap. Germline CDR1 SGHAT, CDR2 FQNNGV. The CDR3 is made up of 11 amino acids.

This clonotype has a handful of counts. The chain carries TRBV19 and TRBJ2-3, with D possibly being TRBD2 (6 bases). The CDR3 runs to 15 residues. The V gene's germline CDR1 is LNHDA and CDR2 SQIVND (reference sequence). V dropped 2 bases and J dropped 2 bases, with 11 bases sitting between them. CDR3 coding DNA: TGTGCCAGTAGTATAAGGGACTCTAACACAGATACGCAGTATTTT. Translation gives CASSIRDSNTDTQYF. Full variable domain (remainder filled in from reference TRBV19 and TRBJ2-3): DGGITQSPKYLFRKEGQNVTLSCEQNLNHDAMYWYRQDPGQGLRLIYYSQIVNDFQKGDIAEGYSVSREKKESFPLTVTSAQKNPTAFYLCASSIRDSNTDTQYFGPGTRLTVL.

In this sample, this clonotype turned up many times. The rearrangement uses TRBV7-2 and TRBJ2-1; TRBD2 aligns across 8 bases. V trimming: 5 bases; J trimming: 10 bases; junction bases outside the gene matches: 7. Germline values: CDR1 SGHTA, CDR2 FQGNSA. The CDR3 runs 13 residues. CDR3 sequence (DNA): TGTGCCAGCAGCCCGGGGCCGGGGGGGGAGCAGTTCTTC. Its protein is CASSPGPGGEQFF. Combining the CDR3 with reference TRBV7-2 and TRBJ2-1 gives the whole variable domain GAGVSQSPSNKVTEKGKDVELRCDPISGHTALYWYRQSLGQGLEFLIYFQGNSAPDKSGLPSDRFSAERTGGSVSTLTIQRTQQEDSAVYLCASSPGPGGEQFFGPGTRLTVL.

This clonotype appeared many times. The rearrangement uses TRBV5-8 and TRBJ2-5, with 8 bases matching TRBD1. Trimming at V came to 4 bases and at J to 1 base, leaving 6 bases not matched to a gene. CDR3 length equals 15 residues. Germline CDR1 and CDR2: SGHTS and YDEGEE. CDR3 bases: TGTGCCAGCAGCACCACGACAGGGGCCCAAGAGACCCAGTACTTC. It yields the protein CASSTTTGAQETQYF.

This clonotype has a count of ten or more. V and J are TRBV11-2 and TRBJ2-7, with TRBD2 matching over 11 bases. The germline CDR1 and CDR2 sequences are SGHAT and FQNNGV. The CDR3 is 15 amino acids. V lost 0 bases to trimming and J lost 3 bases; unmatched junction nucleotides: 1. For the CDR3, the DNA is TGTGCCAGCAGCTTAGAACTAGCGGGAGTCTACGAGCAGTACTTC. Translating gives CASSLELAGVYEQYF.

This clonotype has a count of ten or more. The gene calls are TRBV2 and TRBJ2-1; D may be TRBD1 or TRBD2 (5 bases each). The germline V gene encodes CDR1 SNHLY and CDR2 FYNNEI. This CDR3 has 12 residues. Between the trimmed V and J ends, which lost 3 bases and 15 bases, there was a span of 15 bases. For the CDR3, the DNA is TGTGCCAGCAGTGAGGTGGGACCCGTGTTGTTCTTC. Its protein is CASSEVGPVLFF.